One and the same sample provided the 13 T cell receptor beta chains below, sequenced in a study of cytomegalovirus exposure and HLA in healthy donors. PCR involved 60 Vbeta and 13 Jbeta primers. Clones were sequenced by immunoSEQ multiplex PCR, and TCRdb holds only the in-frame ones, with some missing. The sample includes under 170,000 clones, around 74% seen only once; the top ten take just under 6.5%. The specimen was PBMCs. Receptor source: a man in his fifties or sixties in good health and CMV-seropositive.

This clone was picked up a small number of times. V usage is TRBV6-1 and J usage is TRBJ2-7, with 11 bases identical to TRBD2. The junction had 2 bases not matched to a gene; V was cut back by 5 bases and J by 2 bases. There are 14 residues in the CDR3. Germline V gene lookup returns CDR1 MNHNS and CDR2 SASEGT. CDR3 sequence: CASSFSGRAYEQYF. CDR3 bases: TGTGCCAGCAGTTTTAGCGGGAGGGCCTACGAGCAGTACTTC.

V usage is TRBV5-1 and J usage is TRBJ2-3; no clear D gene. This CDR3 comprises 16 residues. Deletions cut 0 bases from V and 4 bases from J, with 15 bases between. CDR1 is SGHRS, CDR2 YFSETQ, per germline. CDR3 sequence (DNA): TGCGCCAGCAGCTTGGCAGGCACCCAAGTCGCAGATACGCAGTATTTT. It encodes CASSLAGTQVADTQYF.

The gene calls are TRBV11-1 and TRBJ1-1, with 7 positions matching TRBD1. The germline V gene encodes CDR1 SGHAT and CDR2 FQDESV (reference sequence). V trimming: 1 base; J trimming: 4 bases; junction bases outside the gene matches: 6. There are 15 residues in the CDR3. CDR3 nucleotides: TGTGCCAGCAGCTTAGTAAGAGGGGGCGTCACTGAAGCTTTCTTT. Translated, it gives CASSLVRGGVTEAFF.

V gene TRBV27 combines with J gene TRBJ2-2, with TRBD2 matching 15 bases. Germline V lookup: CDR1 MNHEY, CDR2 SMNVEV (reference sequence). The CDR3 loop spans 16 amino acids. V lost 3 bases and J lost 5; bases outside the gene matches: 1. This CDR3 is CASSFGTSGRTGELFF. CDR3 sequence (DNA): TGTGCCAGCAGTTTCGGGACTAGCGGGAGGACCGGGGAGCTGTTTTTT.

The chain uses TRBV6-6 and TRBJ2-3; TRBD2 aligns across 9 bases. This CDR3 spans 16 amino acids. V dropped 0 bases and J dropped 4; count of bases not matched to a gene: 5. Germline values: CDR1 MNHNY, CDR2 SVGAGI (reference sequence). The CDR3 DNA sequence: TGTGCCAGCAGTTACTCAGTAGCGGGAGCGGCAGATACGCAGTATTTT. This gives the protein CASSYSVAGAADTQYF.

V gene TRBV10-1 combines with J gene TRBJ1-1; D not resolved. V lost 0 bases and J lost 1, with 6 bases in between. The CDR3 has 14 amino acids. Germline V gives CDR1 WNHNN, CDR2 SYGVQD (reference sequence). The CDR3 coding sequence is TGCGCCAGCAGTGAGTCCTATCGGAACACTGAAGCTTTCTTT. This codes for CASSESYRNTEAFF.

The J gene is TRBJ2-3, the V gene TRBV28; the match to TRBD2 covers 12 bases. Trimming removed 5 bases from V and 0 bases from J; junction bases left unmatched: 9. The germline V gene encodes CDR1 MDHEN and CDR2 SYDVKM. The CDR3 totals 18 residues. The CDR3 region has the DNA TGTGCCAGCAGTCCAAACAGACTAGCGGGAGATAGCACAGATACGCAGTATTTT. Its protein product is CASSPNRLAGDSTDTQYF.

The CDR3 DNA reads TGTGCCAGCAGCTTCGGGAGCGTCTACGAGCAGTACTTC. Translating it yields CASSFGSVYEQYF. The J gene is TRBJ2-7, the V gene TRBV7-9; tentative D call: TRBD2 (6 bases). CDR3 length: 13 amino acids. Trimming stripped 3 bases from V and 3 bases from J, with 9 bases between. CDR1 is SEHNR and CDR2 is FQNEAQ in the germline V gene (reference sequence).

The chain couples TRBV5-5 to TRBJ1-5; 8 bases fit TRBD1. Trimming cost V 4 bases and J 7 bases; bases outside gene matches: 7. This CDR3 is 14 amino acids long. CDR1 is SGHKS, CDR2 YYEKEE, per germline (reference sequence). This chain's CDR3 is CASSPDRVGQPQHF. In DNA, the CDR3 is TGTGCCAGCAGCCCGGACAGGGTAGGCCAGCCCCAGCATTTT.

This rearrangement joins TRBV10-3 to TRBJ2-6, with D perhaps matching TRBD1 (6 bases). There are 18 residues in the CDR3. V was clipped by 6 bases and J by 8 bases, with 26 bases between them. Germline V CDR1 and CDR2: ENHRY, SYGVKD. The CDR3 sequence is CAIRETGTPGRKSNVLTF. CDR3 DNA sequence: TGTGCCATCAGAGAGACCGGGACACCTGGGCGTAAGTCCAACGTCCTGACTTTC.

This chain links TRBV5-1 with TRBJ2-7; 8 nucleotides agree with TRBD1. CDR1 and CDR2 from the germline V gene are SGHRS and YFSETQ. This CDR3 is 15 amino acids long. The ends lost 2 bases at V and 2 bases at J; junction bases unmatched: 6. The CDR3 protein is CASSFGTGGAYEQYF. The CDR3 bases are TGCGCCAGCAGCTTCGGGACAGGTGGGGCCTACGAGCAGTACTTC. Together with reference TRBV5-1 and TRBJ2-7, the CDR3 gives the full variable domain: KAGVTQTPRYLIKTRGQQVTLSCSPISGHRSVSWYQQTPGQGLQFLFEYFSETQRNKGNFPGRFSGRQFSNSRSEMNVSTLELGDSALYLCASSFGTGGAYEQYFGPGTRLTVT.

The genes are TRBV6-5 and TRBJ2-1; 9 bases are shared with TRBD2. V lost 6 bases and J lost 6; bases outside the gene matches: 9. This CDR3 contains 15 residues. Germline assignment: CDR1 MNHEY and CDR2 SVGAGI. CDR3 amino acids: CASSPTGTSRNEQFF. CDR3 bases: TGTGCCAGCAGCCCGACCGGGACTAGCCGCAATGAGCAGTTCTTC.

This rearrangement joins TRBV5-4 to TRBJ1-2; weak D call: TRBD1 (6 bases). This CDR3 has 15 residues. With 4 bases removed from V and 2 bases from J, the gap between germline ends came to 15 bases. CDR1 SGHNT and CDR2 YYREEE come from the germline V gene (reference sequence). CDR3 sequence (DNA): TGTGCCAGCAGCGTGTACAGGGCATTAAACTATGGCTACACCTTC. Translation: CASSVYRALNYGYTF.